This TCR beta chain was sequenced during a study of blood T cells in healthy people across ages. Overall study results and limits: The study found TCR beta diversity correlated strongly with naive T cell percentage. Per million T cells, the diversity of TCR beta decreased roughly linearly as age advanced.

Using a J-beta primer mix together with a sample-barcoded 5' primer, a second PCR was run for about 6 to 11 cycles. No fewer than 3 million CDR3-containing paired-end reads came from each sample. MiXCR, run by TCRdb on the 5' RACE reads, gives a single entry per CDR3 protein. Counted here are more than 1,400,000 distinct CDR3 sequences, 40% to 50% occurring once; the ten biggest clones make up less than 8%. About this clonotype: Its antigen is unknown.

V shed 2 bases and J shed 5 bases, with 13 bases lying between them. CDR1 and CDR2 from the germline V gene are SNHLY and FYNNEI. CDR3 length: 15 amino acids. This sequence joins TRBV2 and TRBJ2-1, with D tentatively TRBD2 (6 bases). The specimen was blood. The source is a woman between 18 and 30 years old in good health. The CDR3 region is CASSEKSSGDNEQFF. CDR3 bases: TGTGCCAGCAGTGAAAAGAGTTCGGGGGACAATGAGCAGTTCTTC.